The subject of this entry is one T cell receptor beta chain. Its antigen target is currently unknown. Base qualities were left out, and no much larger clone turns up one base away. Other DNA sequences in this sample translate to the same CDR3. Trimming at the junction amounts to 1 base on V and 4 bases on J, and the germline ends lie 5 bases apart. Taken from the germline V gene, the CDR1 and CDR2 loops are KGHDR and SFDVKD. From its cysteine to its phenylalanine, the CDR3 spans 13 amino acids. Just CDR3 DNA is preserved here, 39 bases in frame from base 1. The data were obtained in a study of blood T cell repertoires in COVID-19 (dated by TCRdb to 2019 to 2021). The study in broad terms: The collaborator samples originated in the United States, Italy and Spain and spanned the acute and convalescent phases of COVID-19. The sample metadata nearly always contained a de-identified subject ID, COVID-19 status, age in years and sex. The dataset comprised deeply sampled blood TCRbeta repertoires from subjects exposed to, actively infected with, or recovered from COVID-19. Where HLA class I and class II types were available, the types were taken from metadata supplied by the sample provider, not from assay-based typing. The samples were drawn from two sources: the first 160 participants of the ongoing ImmuneRACE study, and 1,000 to 1,500 subjects contributed by 6 global collaborators. The material from the prospective study consisted of cDNA or gDNA derived from T cells, B-cell-depleted T cells, or PBMCs. A freely available public database, intended as a resource for researchers studying the immune response to SARS-CoV-2, is where the repertoires were released.

In the prospective study, participants were roughly 18 to 100 years old, resided in about two dozen geographic areas of the United States, and were enrolled through a virtual design. To assign participants to cohorts, the prospective study relied on clinical history that participants themselves reported in a screening survey and a study questionnaire. Recovered participants in ImmuneRACE Cohort 3 were defined by two consecutive negative NP/OP PCR tests, clearance by a healthcare professional, or resolution of symptoms. Mobile phlebotomists in the prospective study collected whole blood, serum and a nasopharyngeal or oropharyngeal swab from every participant. Additional blood draws and questionnaires over an approximately two-month period could optionally be provided by prospective study participants. Prospective study blood samples were shipped either frozen or at room temperature before DNA extraction.

TCRbeta CDR3 regions were amplified from genomic DNA using the immunoSEQ Assay, a bias-controlled multiplex PCR. Concerning the study's data processing: Within the assay, amplification of reference gene primers was used to estimate how many nucleated cells each sample contained. To quantify the absolute abundance of each unique TCRbeta CDR3 rearrangement, sequence reads were collapsed and filtered. For each sample, productive Simpson clonality was calculated as the square root of Simpson's diversity index over productive rearrangements. This is the immuneACCESS table as TCRdb keeps it, with only in-frame sequences that have V and J called. A part of the clones is gone; compared with another copy, unresolved V genes explain less than half, and the rest is unexplained. V and J calls and clone size come straight from that table; D and trimming were deduced from the DNA. This sample comprises hundreds of thousands of clones, 88% of them detected only once. The ten largest clonotypes hold about 3% of the sample.

The paper's findings and limits, for the study overall: The quantity of clinical and demographic metadata differed by source and by participant and was supplied without curation.

Sequencing was done on a sample of PBMCs or T cells enriched from blood (not recorded which). This receptor was obtained from a woman between 45 and 65 years old who had recovered from COVID-19. This sequence uses TRBV24-1 and TRBJ2-3; the D segment cannot be called with confidence. DNA sequence: TGTGCCACCAGTGATTTATTCGCAGATACGCAGTATTTT. It encodes CATSDLFADTQYF.